The clone carrying this T cell receptor (beta chain) was seen a handful of times. Antigen: not known. There are 15 residues in the CDR3. Germline V CDR1 and CDR2: MNHEY, SMNVEV (reference sequence). V dropped 6 bases and J dropped 0 bases, with 12 bases sitting between them. This sample was taken from a study of shared clonotypes between healthy human individuals. General study results and limits: Generation probability values for non-shared clonotypes were lower than those for clonotypes shared by all four donors.

The method was immunoSEQ multiplex PCR; TCRdb's version includes in-frame clones alone and lacks a portion of them. Of more than 850,000 clones in the sample, roughly 74% were seen once. The receptor's source is a young man in good health. Some clones in this sample may be carry-over from other donors' samples. The sequenced material came from memory CD4+ T cells from PBMCs. As to subset: CD45RA-negative fraction. V and J are TRBV27 and TRBJ1-5; no clear D gene. The CDR3 DNA is TGTGCCAGCAGGCTCGGACGTTATAGCAATCAGCCCCAGCATTTT. Its translation is CASRLGRYSNQPQHF.